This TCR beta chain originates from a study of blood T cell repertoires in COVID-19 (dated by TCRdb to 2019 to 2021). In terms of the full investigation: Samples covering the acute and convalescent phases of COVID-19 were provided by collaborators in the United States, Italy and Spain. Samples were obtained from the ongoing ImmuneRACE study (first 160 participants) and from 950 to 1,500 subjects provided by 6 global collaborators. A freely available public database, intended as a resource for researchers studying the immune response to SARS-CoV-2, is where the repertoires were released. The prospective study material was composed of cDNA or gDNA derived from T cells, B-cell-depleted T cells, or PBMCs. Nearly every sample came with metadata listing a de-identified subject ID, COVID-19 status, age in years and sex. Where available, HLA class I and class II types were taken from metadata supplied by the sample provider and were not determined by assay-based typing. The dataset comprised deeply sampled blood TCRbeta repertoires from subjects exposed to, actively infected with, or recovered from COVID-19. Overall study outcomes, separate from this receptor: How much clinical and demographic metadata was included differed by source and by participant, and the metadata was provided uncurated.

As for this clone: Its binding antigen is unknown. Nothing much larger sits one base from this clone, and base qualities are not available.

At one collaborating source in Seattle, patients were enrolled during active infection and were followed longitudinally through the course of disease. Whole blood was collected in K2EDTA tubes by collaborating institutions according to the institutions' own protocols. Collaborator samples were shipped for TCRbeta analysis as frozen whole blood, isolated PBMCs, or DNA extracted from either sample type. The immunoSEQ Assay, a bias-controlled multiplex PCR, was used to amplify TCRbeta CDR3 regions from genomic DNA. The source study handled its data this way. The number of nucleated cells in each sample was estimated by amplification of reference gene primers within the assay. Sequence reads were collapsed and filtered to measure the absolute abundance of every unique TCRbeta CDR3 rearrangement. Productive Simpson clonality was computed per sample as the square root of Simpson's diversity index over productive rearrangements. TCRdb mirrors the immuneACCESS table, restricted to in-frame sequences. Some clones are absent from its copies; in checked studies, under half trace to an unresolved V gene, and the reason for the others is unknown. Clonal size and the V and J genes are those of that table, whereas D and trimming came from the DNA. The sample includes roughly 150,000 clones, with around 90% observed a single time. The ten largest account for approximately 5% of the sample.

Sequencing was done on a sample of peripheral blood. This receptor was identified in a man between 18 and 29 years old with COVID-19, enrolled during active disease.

The CDR3: CASSVGWGSGSGEQFF. In nucleotides, the sequence is TGTGCCAGCAGCGTAGGGTGGGGTAGCGGGAGCGGTGAGCAGTTCTTC. The receptor chain draws on TRBV9 and TRBJ2-1; 9 central nucleotides agree with TRBD2. CDR1 and CDR2 are drawn from the germline V gene: SGDLS, YYNGEE. The germline V end is reduced by 0 bases and the J end by 9 bases; junction bases left unmatched: 10. Inclusive of the bounding cysteine and phenylalanine, the CDR3 is 16 residues long. The entry retains the CDR3 DNA only, 48 bases that are in frame from base 1.